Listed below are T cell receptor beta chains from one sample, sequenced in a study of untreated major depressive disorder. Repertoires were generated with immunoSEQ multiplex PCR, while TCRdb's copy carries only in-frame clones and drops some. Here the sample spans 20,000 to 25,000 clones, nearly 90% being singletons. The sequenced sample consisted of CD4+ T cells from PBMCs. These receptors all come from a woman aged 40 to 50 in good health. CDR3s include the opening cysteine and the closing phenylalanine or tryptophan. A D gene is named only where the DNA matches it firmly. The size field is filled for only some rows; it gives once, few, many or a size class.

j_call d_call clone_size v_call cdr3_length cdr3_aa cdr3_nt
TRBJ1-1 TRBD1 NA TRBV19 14 CASRGDRLGTEAFF TGTGCCAGTAGGGGGGACAGGTTGGGCACTGAAGCTTTCTTT
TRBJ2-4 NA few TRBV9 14 CASSVEVGGNIQYF TGTGCCAGCAGCGTAGAGGTAGGAGGAAACATTCAGTACTTC
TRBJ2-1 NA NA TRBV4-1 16 CASSQGAPSSYNEQFF TGCGCCAGCAGCCAAGGTGCCCCCAGCTCCTACAATGAGCAGTTCTTC
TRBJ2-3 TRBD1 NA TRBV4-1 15 CASSLLYRGSDTQYF TGCGCCAGCAGCCTATTATACAGGGGTTCAGATACGCAGTATTTT
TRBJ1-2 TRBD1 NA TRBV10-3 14 CAISRTGGGYGYTF TGTGCCATCAGCCGGACAGGGGGCGGCTATGGCTACACCTTC
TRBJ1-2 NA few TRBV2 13 CASSESQDYGYTF TGTGCCAGCAGTGAGTCCCAGGACTATGGCTACACCTTC
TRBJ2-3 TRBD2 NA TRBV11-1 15 CASSFHSGGTDTQYF TGTGCCAGCAGCTTCCACAGCGGGGGCACAGATACGCAGTATTTT
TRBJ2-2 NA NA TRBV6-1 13 CASSEGGAGELFF TGTGCCAGCAGTGAAGGAGGGGCCGGGGAGCTGTTTTTT
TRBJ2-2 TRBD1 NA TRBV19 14 CASSWGQPTGELFF TGTGCCAGTAGTTGGGGACAGCCCACCGGGGAGCTGTTTTTT
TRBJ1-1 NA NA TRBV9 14 CASSPQHSNTEAFF TGTGCCAGCAGCCCCCAACACAGTAACACTGAAGCTTTCTTT
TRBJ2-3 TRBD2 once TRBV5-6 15 CASSLPAGSTDTQYF TGTGCCAGCAGCTTACCAGCGGGGAGCACAGATACGCAGTATTTT
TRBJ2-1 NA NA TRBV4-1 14 CASSPGGRYNEQFF TGCGCCAGCAGCCCCGGGGGGCGCTACAATGAGCAGTTCTTC
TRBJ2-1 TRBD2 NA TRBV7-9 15 CASSPTSAQYNEQFF TGTGCCAGCAGCCCTACTAGCGCCCAGTACAATGAGCAGTTCTTC
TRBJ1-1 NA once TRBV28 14 CASIKGGDYTEAFF TGTGCCAGCATTAAGGGGGGGGACTACACTGAAGCTTTCTTT
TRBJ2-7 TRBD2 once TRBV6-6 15 CASSFRTSGVYEQYF TGTGCCAGCAGTTTCCGGACTAGCGGGGTCTACGAGCAGTACTTC
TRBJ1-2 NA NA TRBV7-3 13 CASSPGGGHGYTF TGTGCCAGCAGCCCGGGGGGTGGGCATGGCTACACCTTC
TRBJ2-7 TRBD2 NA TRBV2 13 CASSAAGVREQYF TGTGCCAGCAGTGCAGCGGGAGTAAGAGAGCAGTACTTC
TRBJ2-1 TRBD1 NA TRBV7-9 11 CASSPDRQQFF TGTGCCAGCAGCCCGGACAGGCAGCAGTTCTTC
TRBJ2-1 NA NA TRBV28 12 CASLDSYNEQFF TGTGCCAGCCTTGACTCCTACAATGAGCAGTTCTTC
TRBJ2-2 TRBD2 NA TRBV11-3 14 CASSLRGGQGELFF TGTGCCAGCAGCTTACGGGGGGGCCAAGGGGAGCTGTTTTTT
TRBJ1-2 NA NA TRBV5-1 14 CASSLEGANYGYTF TGCGCCAGCAGCTTGGAAGGGGCCAACTATGGCTACACCTTC
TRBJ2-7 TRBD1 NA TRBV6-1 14 CASSERGGSYEQYF TGTGCCAGCAGTGAACGAGGGGGCTCGTACGAGCAGTACTTC
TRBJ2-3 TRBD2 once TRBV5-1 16 CASSLGSGGNTDTQYF TGCGCCAGCAGCTTGGGAAGCGGGGGCAACACAGATACGCAGTATTTT
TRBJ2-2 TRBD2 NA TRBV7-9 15 CASSLGLAGTGELFF TGTGCCAGCAGCTTAGGTCTAGCGGGCACCGGGGAGCTGTTTTTT
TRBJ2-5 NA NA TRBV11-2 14 CASSLGVGGETQYF TGTGCCAGCAGCTTAGGGGTGGGAGGAGAGACCCAGTACTTC
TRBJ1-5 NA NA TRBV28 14 CASQDVNSNQPQHF TGTGCCAGCCAGGACGTAAATAGCAATCAGCCCCAGCATTTT
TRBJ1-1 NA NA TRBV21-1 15 CASRKKFSSNTEAFF TGTGCCAGCAGAAAGAAATTTAGTTCAAACACTGAAGCTTTCTTT
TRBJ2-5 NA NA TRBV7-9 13 CASSLGFEETQYF TGTGCCAGCAGCTTAGGTTTTGAAGAGACCCAGTACTTC
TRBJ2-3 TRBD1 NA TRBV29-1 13 CSVRGQATDTQYF TGCAGCGTGAGGGGACAGGCGACAGATACGCAGTATTTT
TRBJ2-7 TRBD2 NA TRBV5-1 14 CASSRSSGAYEQYF TGCGCCAGCAGCCGGTCTAGCGGGGCCTACGAGCAGTACTTC
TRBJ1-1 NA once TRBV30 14 CAWSVKGMNTEAFF TGTGCCTGGAGTGTAAAGGGAATGAACACTGAAGCTTTCTTT
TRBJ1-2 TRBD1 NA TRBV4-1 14 CASRVTGGSYGYTF TGCGCCAGCAGGGTAACAGGGGGCAGCTATGGCTACACCTTC
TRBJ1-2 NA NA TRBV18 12 CASSPGLYGYTF TGTGCCAGCTCCCCGGGACTTTATGGCTACACCTTC
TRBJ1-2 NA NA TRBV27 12 CASRERDYGYTF TGTGCCAGCAGGGAGCGGGACTATGGCTACACCTTC
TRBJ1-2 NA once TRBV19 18 CASSIPTFGQRHSYGYTF TGTGCCAGTAGTATACCGACTTTCGGGCAGCGACACTCCTATGGCTACACCTTC
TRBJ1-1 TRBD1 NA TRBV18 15 CASSPGTGVATEAFF TGTGCCAGCTCACCAGGGACAGGGGTGGCCACTGAAGCTTTCTTT
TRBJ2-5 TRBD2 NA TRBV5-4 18 CASSRMGTSPSFRETQYF TGTGCCAGCAGCCGCATGGGGACTAGCCCTTCTTTCCGAGAGACCCAGTACTTC
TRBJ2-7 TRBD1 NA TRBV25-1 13 CASRGQGAYEQYF TGTGCCAGCAGAGGACAGGGGGCTTACGAGCAGTACTTC
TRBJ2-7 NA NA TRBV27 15 CASSLVPIPPYEQYF TGTGCCAGCAGTTTAGTCCCGATCCCACCCTACGAGCAGTACTTC
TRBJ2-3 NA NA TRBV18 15 CASSTNGAGTDTQYF TGTGCCAGCTCAACCAATGGCGCGGGAACAGATACGCAGTATTTT
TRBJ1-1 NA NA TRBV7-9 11 CASSRQAEAFF TGTGCCAGCAGCCGACAGGCAGAAGCTTTCTTT
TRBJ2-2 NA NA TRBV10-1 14 CASSTRELGGELFF TGCGCCAGCAGTACCCGGGAGCTCGGCGGGGAGCTGTTTTTT